A few counts support the clone carrying this TCR beta chain. Clones were sequenced by immunoSEQ multiplex PCR, and TCRdb holds only the in-frame ones, with some missing. The table records around 370,000 clones, around 84% of them present only once. The data were obtained in a study of Ad26.COV2.S vaccination and SARS-CoV-2 variants. The treatment was: roughly 18 received Ad26.COV2.S at low or high dose, single or two shots; about 5 received placebo; per-sample allocation not given. Specimen acquisition occurred on day 63 following the initial vaccine or placebo injection. Between the trimmed V and J ends, which lost 0 bases and 9 bases, there was a span of 12 bases. Germline V lookup: CDR1 SGHKS, CDR2 YYEKEE (reference sequence). The length of the CDR3 is 13 residues.

The clonotype originates from a person aged 18-65 years who received the Ad26.COV2.S COVID-19 vaccine or a placebo. The sample was peripheral blood, taken in a trial of Ad26.COV2.S vaccine versus placebo. The V gene is TRBV5-5, the J gene TRBJ1-2, with D maybe TRBD1 (5 bases). The CDR3: CASSLEQGLRYTF. The CDR3 DNA is TGTGCCAGCAGCTTGGAGCAGGGTTTACGCTACACCTTC.